This T cell receptor beta chain was obtained from a study of long-term antiretroviral therapy in people with HIV. Every donor contributed at least one pre-ART and at least two post-ART PBMC samples. This clone was detected once. Its antigen is as yet unknown. Study-wide findings and caveats: Documentation of ART adherence, viral resistance or therapy changes was absent. Relative to control repertoires, HIV repertoires exhibited narrower CDR3 length ranges.

Investigators performed immunoSEQ version v3.0 at survey level. Generated by immunoSEQ multiplex PCR, the TCRdb table keeps only in-frame clones and is missing some. The sample shows about 25,000 clones, roughly 87% of them seen only once. The sequencing here drew on unsorted PBMCs, taken 1.8 years before starting antiretroviral therapy. This receptor was taken from a man aged 45-65 years with HIV.

CDR3 nucleotides: TGTGCCAGCAGTGGGTCAGGACAGGGCGTAGCTTTCTTT. Translating it yields CASSGSGQGVAFF. The chain carries TRBV2 and TRBJ1-1; 8 nucleotides line up with TRBD1. CDR3 length: 13 amino acids. Germline CDR1 SNHLY, CDR2 FYNNEI. After removal of 4 bases from V and 10 bases from J, the junction contained 8 bases not matched to a gene. Full variable domain (rest looked up from reference TRBV2 and TRBJ1-1): EPEVTQTPSHQVTQMGQEVILRCVPISNHLYFYWYRQILGQKVEFLVSFYNNEISEKSEIFDDQFSVERPDGSNFTLKIRSTKLEDSAMYFCASSGSGQGVAFFGQGTRLTVV.